The next 9 T cell receptor beta chains were all read from a single sample in a study of T cell responses to AZD1222 COVID-19 vaccine. Libraries were prepared by immunoSEQ multiplex PCR; TCRdb keeps only in-frame clonotypes and omits some of them. The sample consists of 60,000 to 90,000 clones, 60% to 85% of them appearing once. Sequencing used peripheral blood, obtained 28 days after the second dose of the MenACWY control vaccine. The receptors shown here come from an adult who received the MenACWY meningococcal vaccine as a control.

The V and J genes are TRBV11-2 and TRBJ2-5; D is unresolved. V gave up 5 bases and J gave up 1 base, with 11 bases separating them. Looked up from germline, CDR1 is SGHAT and CDR2 is FQNNGV. The CDR3 runs to 14 residues. CDR3 sequence (DNA): TGTGCCAGCAGCCATGCGCCCCTCCAAGAGACCCAGTACTTC. Amino acid sequence: CASSHAPLQETQYF. Full variable domain (rest looked up from reference TRBV11-2 and TRBJ2-5): EAGVAQSPRYKIIEKRQSVAFWCNPISGHATLYWYQQILGQGPKLLIQFQNNGVVDDSQLPKDRFSAERLKGVDSTLKIQPAKLEDSAVYLCASSHAPLQETQYFGPGTRLLVL.

The rearrangement uses TRBV10-2 and TRBJ2-1; TRBD2 might be the D (5 bases). This CDR3 contains 12 residues. Per germline, CDR1 WSHSY and CDR2 SAAADI. The V gene lost 4 bases and the J gene lost 8 bases, with 9 bases spanning the gap. CDR3 sequence (DNA): TGCGCCAGCAGTGGCTCCGGGGATGAGCAGTTCTTC. Translation: CASSGSGDEQFF.

The V and J genes are TRBV30 and TRBJ1-6, with 8 nucleotides matching TRBD1. This CDR3 has 17 residues. Trimming removed 3 bases from V and 8 bases from J; junction bases left unmatched: 15. Germline V gene data show CDR1 as GTSNPN and CDR2 as SVGIG (reference sequence). The CDR3 protein is CAWRRRDRMRLDSPLHF. The DNA for the CDR3 is TGTGCCTGGAGGAGAAGGGACAGGATGAGATTGGATTCACCCCTCCACTTT.

This rearrangement joins TRBV10-3 to TRBJ2-3; 9 bases line up with TRBD2. The V segment lost 7 bases and the J segment 2 bases; nucleotides outside the gene matches: 7. The CDR3 totals 15 residues. Per the germline V gene, CDR1 is ENHRY and CDR2 is SYGVKD. The CDR3 DNA follows: TGTGCCATCAAAAGGGCGGGAGGGATCACAGATACGCAGTATTTT. Its translation is CAIKRAGGITDTQYF.

This chain connects TRBV4-2 to TRBJ2-1; D gene uncertain. The CDR3 runs to 12 residues. Germline V CDR1 and CDR2: LGHNA, YNFKEQ. The ends were cut back, 4 bases at V and 9 bases at J, with 10 bases in the middle. The DNA of the CDR3 is TGTGCCAGCAGCCTTGTCAGAACTGAGCAGTTCTTC. It is translated as CASSLVRTEQFF.

A single count supports this clone. This chain uses TRBV5-5 with TRBJ2-7; the match to TRBD2 covers 7 bases. V gave up 0 bases and J gave up 2 bases; unmatched junction bases: 11. Germline assignment: CDR1 SGHKS and CDR2 YYEKEE (reference sequence). The CDR3 contains 17 residues. CDR3 residues: CASSLAGGGRLPYEQYF. CDR3 nucleotides: TGTGCCAGCAGCTTGGCCGGCGGGGGTAGGCTCCCCTACGAGCAGTACTTC.

The V and J genes are TRBV9 and TRBJ2-3, with a possible D match to TRBD2 (6 bases). Trimming left V 0 bases short and J 2 bases short, with 10 bases between. Germline CDR1 is SGDLS and CDR2 is YYNGEE. The CDR3 spans 15 residues. CDR3 DNA: TGTGCCAGCAGCGTAGGGGCGGGACCCACAGATACGCAGTATTTT. Its translation is CASSVGAGPTDTQYF.

The V gene is TRBV6-1, the J gene TRBJ1-2; TRBD1 matches at 11 bases. Germline V gene lookup returns CDR1 MNHNS and CDR2 SASEGT. The junction had 8 bases not matched to a gene; V was cut back by 3 bases and J by 8 bases. CDR3 size: 15 residues. This CDR3 is CASSERTGGSRGYTF. The DNA for the CDR3 is TGTGCCAGCAGTGAGAGGACAGGGGGCTCACGAGGCTACACCTTC.

The chain joins TRBV5-1 to TRBJ1-1; TRBD1 agrees at 9 bases. The germline V gene has CDR1 SGHRS and CDR2 YFSETQ. The CDR3 covers 16 residues. V shed 5 bases, J shed 2 bases, and the junction held 10 bases outside the gene matches. The CDR3 reads CASSNTGGGPNTEAFF. CDR3 sequence (DNA): TGCGCCAGCAGTAACACAGGGGGCGGTCCCAACACTGAAGCTTTCTTT.